This T cell receptor beta chain was sequenced for a study of T cell repertoires in aging, cancer and after chemotherapy. Study-level findings and limits: Compared with age-matched healthy donors, untreated hematological or solid cancer patients showed higher blood TCR clonality.

The V gene's germline CDR1 is SGHTA and CDR2 FQGNSA. V lost 1 base and J lost 4, with 10 bases in between. The CDR3 consists of 14 residues. A single count supports this clonotype. Its antigen remains unknown. Multiplex touch-down PCR with TRB-A/B primers amplified rearranged V-D-J TRB sequences. TCRdb reanalysed the multiplex PCR reads using MiXCR and keeps one entry per CDR3 protein. Here the sample spans about 1,700 distinct CDR3 sequences, roughly 52% being singletons. Peripheral blood genomic DNA, not sorted cells or RNA, was the template. J is TRBJ1-1 and V is TRBV7-2, with a possible D match to TRBD1 (5 bases). Sequencing input: blood. The source is a human donor with a solid tumor. Written as DNA, the CDR3 is TGTGCCAGCAGCTTAGGGACACAAACCACTGAAGCTTTCTTT. It specifies CASSLGTQTTEAFF.